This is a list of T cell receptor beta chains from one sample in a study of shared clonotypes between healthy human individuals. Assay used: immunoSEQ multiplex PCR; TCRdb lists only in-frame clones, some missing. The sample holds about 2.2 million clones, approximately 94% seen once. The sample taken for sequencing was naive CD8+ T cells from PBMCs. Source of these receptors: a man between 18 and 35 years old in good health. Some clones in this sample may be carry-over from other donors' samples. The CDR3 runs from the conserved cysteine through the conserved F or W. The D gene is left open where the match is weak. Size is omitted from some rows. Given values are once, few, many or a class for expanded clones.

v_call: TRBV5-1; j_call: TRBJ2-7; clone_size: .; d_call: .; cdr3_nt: TGCGCCAGCAGCGGCGGACAGAACAGCTACGAGCAGTACTTC; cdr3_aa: CASSGGQNSYEQYF
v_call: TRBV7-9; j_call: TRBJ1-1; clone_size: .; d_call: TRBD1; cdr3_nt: TGTGCCAGCAGGAAGGGGGCAAACGCCGCCGAGGGCACTGAAGCTTTCTTT; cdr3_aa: CASRKGANAAEGTEAFF
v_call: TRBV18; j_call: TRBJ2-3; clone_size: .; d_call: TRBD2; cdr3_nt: TGTGCCAGCTCACCGGGACTAGCGTACACAGATACGCAGTATTTT; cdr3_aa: CASSPGLAYTDTQYF
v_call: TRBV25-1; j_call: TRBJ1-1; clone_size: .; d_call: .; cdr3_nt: TGTGCCAGCAGTGAATCCCTGGGCACTGAAGCTTTCTTT; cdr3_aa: CASSESLGTEAFF
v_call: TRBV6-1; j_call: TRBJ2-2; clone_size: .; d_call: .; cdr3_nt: TGTGCCAGCAGTGACCTTAGCCCTGGAGAGCTGTTTTTT; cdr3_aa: CASSDLSPGELFF
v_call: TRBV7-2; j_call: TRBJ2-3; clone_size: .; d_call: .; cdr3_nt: TGTGCCAGCAGCCGTCCCCTAGACAGCACAGATACGCAGTATTTT; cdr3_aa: CASSRPLDSTDTQYF
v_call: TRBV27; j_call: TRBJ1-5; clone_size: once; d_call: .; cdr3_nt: TGTGCCAGCCACAGCCTACTGGGGGGCAATCAGCCCCAGCATTTT; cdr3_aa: CASHSLLGGNQPQHF
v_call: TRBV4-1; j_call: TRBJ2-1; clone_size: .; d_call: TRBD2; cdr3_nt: TGCGCCAGCAGCCAAACTAGCGGGAGTCGCAATGAGCAGTTCTTC; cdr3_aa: CASSQTSGSRNEQFF
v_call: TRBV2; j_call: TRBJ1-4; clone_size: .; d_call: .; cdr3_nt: TGTGCCAGCAGTGACGGCAGGGCGACAACTAATGAAAAACTGTTTTTT; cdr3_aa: CASSDGRATTNEKLFF
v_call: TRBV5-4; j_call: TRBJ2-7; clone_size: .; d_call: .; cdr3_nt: TGTGCCAGCAGCTTGGCCGGACGGGTTTACGAGCAGTACTTC; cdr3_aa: CASSLAGRVYEQYF
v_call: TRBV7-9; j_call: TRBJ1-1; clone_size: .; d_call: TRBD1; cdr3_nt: TGTGCCAGCAGCTTACCCCAGGGGGCCTTTACTGAAGCTTTCTTT; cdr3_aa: CASSLPQGAFTEAFF
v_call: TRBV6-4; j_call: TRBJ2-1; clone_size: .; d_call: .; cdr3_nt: TGTGCCAGCAGTGACACCCACGGTGAGCAGTTCTTC; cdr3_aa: CASSDTHGEQFF
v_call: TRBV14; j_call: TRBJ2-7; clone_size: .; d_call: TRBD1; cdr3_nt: TGTGCCAGCAGCCGAACAGGGGACCTATACGAGCAGTACTTC; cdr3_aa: CASSRTGDLYEQYF
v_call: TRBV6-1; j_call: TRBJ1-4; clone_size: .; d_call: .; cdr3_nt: TGTGCCAGCAGTGACGATATGCGTCTTGCATTCGACGAAAAACTGTTTTTT; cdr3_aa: CASSDDMRLAFDEKLFF
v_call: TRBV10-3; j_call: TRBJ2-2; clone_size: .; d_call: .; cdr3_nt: TGTGCCATCACGGACTCCCCGGACACCGGGGAGCTGTTTTTT; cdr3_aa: CAITDSPDTGELFF
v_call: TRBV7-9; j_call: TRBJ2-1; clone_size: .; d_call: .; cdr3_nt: TGTGCCATCCGTATCACAAACAATGAGCAGTTCTTC; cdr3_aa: CAIRITNNEQFF
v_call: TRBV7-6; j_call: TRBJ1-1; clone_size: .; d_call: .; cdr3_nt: TGTGCCAGCAGCTTATACGACGGCGGTAGTGTGAACACTGAAGCTTTCTTT; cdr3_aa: CASSLYDGGSVNTEAFF
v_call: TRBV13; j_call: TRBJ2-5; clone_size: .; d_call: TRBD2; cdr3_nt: TGTGCCAGCAGCTTGGCCGGGACTAGCGGGAAAGAGACCCAGTACTTC; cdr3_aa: CASSLAGTSGKETQYF
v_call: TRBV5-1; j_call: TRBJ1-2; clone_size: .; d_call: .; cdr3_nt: TGCGCCAGCAGCTTGGCCTCTCGGCAAGGAGGGAGTTTGGGCACTGACTATGGCTACACCTTC; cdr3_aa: CASSLASRQGGSLGTDYGYTF
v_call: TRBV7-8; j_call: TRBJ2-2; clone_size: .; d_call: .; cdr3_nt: TGTGCCAGCAGCTTAGACGGGACGGGAAGAGGCGGGGAGCTGTTTTTT; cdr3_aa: CASSLDGTGRGGELFF
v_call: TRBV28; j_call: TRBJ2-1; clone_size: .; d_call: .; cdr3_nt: TGTGCCAGTTCGTTCCCGGGGGGCCCCTACAATGAGCAGTTCTTC; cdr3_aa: CASSFPGGPYNEQFF
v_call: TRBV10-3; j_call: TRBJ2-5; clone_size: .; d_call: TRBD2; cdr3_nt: TGTGCCATCAGTGTCCTAGCGGGAGTGGAGACCCAGTACTTC; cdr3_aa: CAISVLAGVETQYF
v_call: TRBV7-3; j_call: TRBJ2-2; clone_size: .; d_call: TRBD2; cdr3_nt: TGTGCCAGCAGCGCTTATAGCGGGTGGGCCGGGGAGCTGTTTTTT; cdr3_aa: CASSAYSGWAGELFF
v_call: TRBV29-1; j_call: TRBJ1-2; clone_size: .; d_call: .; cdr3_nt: TGCAGCGTGTCAGACCCAAGGGGTGGCTACACCTTC; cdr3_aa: CSVSDPRGGYTF
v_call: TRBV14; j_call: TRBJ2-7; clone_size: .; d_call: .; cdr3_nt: TGTGCCAGCAGCCAACATATGAGGAACGAGCAGTACTTC; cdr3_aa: CASSQHMRNEQYF
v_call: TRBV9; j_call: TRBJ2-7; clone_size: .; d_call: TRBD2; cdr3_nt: TGTGCCAGCAGCGTAGGTGGCGGGAGGGCCTACGAGCAGTACTTC; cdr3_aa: CASSVGGGRAYEQYF
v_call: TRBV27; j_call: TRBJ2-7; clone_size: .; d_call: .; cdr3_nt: TGTGCCAGCAGTGTGTTAGGGACTGCCATCCCACGCGAGCAGTACTTC; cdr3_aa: CASSVLGTAIPREQYF
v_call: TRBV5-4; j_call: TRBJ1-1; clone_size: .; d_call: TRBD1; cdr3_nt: TGTGCCAGCAGCTTACCCGGGGGGACAGGGTACACTGAAGCTTTCTTT; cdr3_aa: CASSLPGGTGYTEAFF
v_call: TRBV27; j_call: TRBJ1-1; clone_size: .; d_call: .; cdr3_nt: TGTGCCAGCAGAAGTTACACTGAAGCTTTCTTT; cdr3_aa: CASRSYTEAFF
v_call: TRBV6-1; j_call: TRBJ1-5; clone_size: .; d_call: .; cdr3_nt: TGTGCCAGCAGTGGGAAAGACAGATTCAATCAGCCCCAGCATTTT; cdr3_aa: CASSGKDRFNQPQHF
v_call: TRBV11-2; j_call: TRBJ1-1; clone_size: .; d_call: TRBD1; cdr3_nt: TGTGCCAGCAGCGTACGGGACAGGGTTGCGAACACTGAAGCTTTCTTT; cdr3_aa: CASSVRDRVANTEAFF
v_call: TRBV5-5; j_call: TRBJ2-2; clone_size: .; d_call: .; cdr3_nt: TGTGCCAGCAGCCCAGGGGCGCAGGGTAGATCCGGGGAGCTGTTTTTT; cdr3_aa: CASSPGAQGRSGELFF
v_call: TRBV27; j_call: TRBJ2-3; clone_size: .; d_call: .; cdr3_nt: TGTGCCAGCAGTCCCCCGGGTGGGTTCGGCACAGATACGCAGTATTTT; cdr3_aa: CASSPPGGFGTDTQYF
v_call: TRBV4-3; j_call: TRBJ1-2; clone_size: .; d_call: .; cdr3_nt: TGCGCCAGCAGCTGGATAGGGGCGGTGGGGCATAACTATGGCTACACCTTC; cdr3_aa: CASSWIGAVGHNYGYTF
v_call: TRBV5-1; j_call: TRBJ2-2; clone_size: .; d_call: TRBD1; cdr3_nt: TGCGCCAGCAGCTCCACCTTCAGGGGGCACACCGGGGAGCTGTTTTTT; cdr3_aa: CASSSTFRGHTGELFF
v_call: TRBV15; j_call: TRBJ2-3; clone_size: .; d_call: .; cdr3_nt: TGTGCCACCAGCAGAGTGAGGGTTGAGACAGATACGCAGTATTTT; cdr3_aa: CATSRVRVETDTQYF
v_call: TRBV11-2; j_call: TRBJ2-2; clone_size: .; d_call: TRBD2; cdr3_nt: TGTGCCAGCAGCTTAGATCGGGGACTAGCGGGAGCCGGGGAGCTGTTTTTT; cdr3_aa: CASSLDRGLAGAGELFF
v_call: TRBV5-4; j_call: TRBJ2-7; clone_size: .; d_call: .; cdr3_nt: TGTGCCAGCAGCTTAAGAATTACGGGAGTTTTTGACGAGCAGTACTTC; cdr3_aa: CASSLRITGVFDEQYF
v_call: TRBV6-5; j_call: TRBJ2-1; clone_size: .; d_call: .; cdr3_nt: TGTGCCAGCAGTTCAAACTGGGGCACGATAGAACAGTTCTTC; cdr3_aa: CASSSNWGTIEQFF
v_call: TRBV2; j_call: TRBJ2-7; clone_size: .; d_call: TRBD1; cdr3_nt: TGTGCCAGCAGTCACAGGGGGCCGCCCTACGAGCAGTACTTC; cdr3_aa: CASSHRGPPYEQYF
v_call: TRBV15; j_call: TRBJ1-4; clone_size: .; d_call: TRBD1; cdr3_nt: TGTGCCACCAGCAGGGACAGGGGCGCGAATGAAAAACTGTTTTTT; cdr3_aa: CATSRDRGANEKLFF
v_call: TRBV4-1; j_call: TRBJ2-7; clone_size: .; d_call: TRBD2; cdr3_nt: TGCGCCAGCAGCCAAGCCGGACTAGCGGCAAAACAGTACTTC; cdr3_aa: CASSQAGLAAKQYF
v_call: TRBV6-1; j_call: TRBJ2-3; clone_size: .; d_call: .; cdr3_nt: TGTGCCAGCAGTGAATTTTCCCCTCCATCGCCCCCCACAGATACGCAGTATTTT; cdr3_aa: CASSEFSPPSPPTDTQYF
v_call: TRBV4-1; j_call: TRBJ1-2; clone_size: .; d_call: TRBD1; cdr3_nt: TGCGCCAGCAGCCAAGACCGCGGACAGGTCTCTAACTATGGCTACACCTTC; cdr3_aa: CASSQDRGQVSNYGYTF
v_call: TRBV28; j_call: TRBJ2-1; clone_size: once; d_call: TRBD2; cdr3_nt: TGTGCCAGCAGTTTAAACCTCCGGCGGGAGCACATCGAGCAGTTCTTC; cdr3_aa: CASSLNLRREHIEQFF
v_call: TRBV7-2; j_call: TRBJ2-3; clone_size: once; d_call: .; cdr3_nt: TGTGCCAGCAGCTTAATTGGAAGAGATACGCAGTATTTT; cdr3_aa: CASSLIGRDTQYF
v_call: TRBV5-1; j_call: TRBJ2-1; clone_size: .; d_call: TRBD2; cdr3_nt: TGCGCCAGCAGCAAGACCGGGACTAGCGGGAGGAGCTCCTACAATGAGCAGTTCTTC; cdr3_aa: CASSKTGTSGRSSYNEQFF
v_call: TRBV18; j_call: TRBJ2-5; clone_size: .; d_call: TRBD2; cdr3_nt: TGTGCCAGCTCACCCGAAATAGCGGGACCGCATTACCAAGAGACCCAGTACTTC; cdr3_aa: CASSPEIAGPHYQETQYF
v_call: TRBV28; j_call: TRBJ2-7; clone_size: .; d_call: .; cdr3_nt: TGTGCCAGCAGCCCATCCTGGGGGCACGAGCAGTACTTC; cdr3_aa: CASSPSWGHEQYF
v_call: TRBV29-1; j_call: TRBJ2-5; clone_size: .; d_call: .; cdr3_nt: TGCAGCGTTGTGAGGGACGGGACCCAGTACTTC; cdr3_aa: CSVVRDGTQYF
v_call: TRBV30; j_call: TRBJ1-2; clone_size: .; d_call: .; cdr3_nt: TGTGCCTGGATGAGAGCCCCAGGAGGGGGCTACACCTTC; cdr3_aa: CAWMRAPGGGYTF
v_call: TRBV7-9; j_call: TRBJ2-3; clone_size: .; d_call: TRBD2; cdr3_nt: TGTGCCAGCACCCTCCTCGAACTAGCGACCAGCACAGATACGCAGTATTTT; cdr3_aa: CASTLLELATSTDTQYF